This T cell receptor beta chain was sequenced during a study of early T cells in non-severe SARS-CoV-2 infection. Background on the study: Sequenced material consisted of bulk RNA (from unsorted whole blood), and chains were unpaired.

Individual cDNA molecules received unique molecular identifiers. From the 5' RACE reads, TCRdb called clonotypes with MiXCR, one entry per CDR3 protein. The repertoire has tens of thousands of distinct CDR3 sequences, approximately 12% of them found once; the top ten carry about 4.7%. This clonotype was found many times. The V segment lost 5 bases and the J segment 5 bases; nucleotides outside the gene matches: 13. CDR1 is SGHAT, CDR2 FQNNGV, per germline. The length of the CDR3 is 18 residues. The chain uses TRBV11-2 and TRBJ2-3; the match to TRBD2 covers 13 bases. This TCR came from an adult who was a healthcare worker with PCR-confirmed SARS-CoV-2 infection or an uninfected control (not recorded which). The sequencing input was whole blood. In DNA, the CDR3 is TGTGCCAGCAGCCTTAGAACTAGCGGGGGGGAGGTTGGAGATACGCAGTATTTT. Translated: CASSLRTSGGEVGDTQYF.